The 23 T cell receptor beta chains reported below all come from one sample, sequenced in a study of T-cell memory formation after mild COVID-19. TCRdb called the 5' RACE reads again in MiXCR, with one record for every CDR3 protein. The sample has 150,000 to 200,000 distinct CDR3 sequences, 31% seen once; the top ten hold 12%. The specimen was PBMCs or a T cell subset sorted from them (not recorded which). All receptors come from an adult woman who had mild COVID-19 (a few samples of this study predate the infection). Cell type and time point are not known.

V is TRBV12-3 or TRBV12-4 and J is TRBJ2-2; 13 bases align to TRBD2. V dropped 6 bases and J dropped 4; count of bases not matched to a gene: 8. CDR3 length equals 17 residues. The CDR3 reads CASSRGLAGVGTGELFF. The CDR3, as DNA: TGTGCCAGCAGCCGAGGACTAGCGGGGGTGGGCACCGGGGAGCTGTTTTTT.

The J gene is TRBJ1-2, the V gene TRBV11-3; D remains unclear. CDR1 is SGHNT, CDR2 YENEEA, per germline. The CDR3 has 16 amino acids. V was pared by 5 bases and J by 0 bases, with 16 bases between. The CDR3 is CASSPRSGSANYGYTF. In nucleotides, the CDR3 is TGTGCCAGCAGCCCCAGAAGCGGCTCCGCTAACTATGGCTACACCTTC.

This clonotype was seen only a few times. The chain carries TRBV7-2 and TRBJ2-1; 12 nucleotides agree with TRBD2. V shed 4 bases and J 8 bases; nucleotides not matched to a gene: 6. The CDR3 extends over 15 amino acids. Germline V gene sequence: CDR1 SGHTA, CDR2 FQGNSA. The CDR3 here is CASSSTSGRSDEQFF. The CDR3 bases are TGTGCCAGCAGCTCGACTAGCGGGAGAAGCGATGAGCAGTTCTTC.

The gene calls are TRBV10-3 and TRBJ2-7; D remains unclear. CDR1 is ENHRY, CDR2 SYGVKD, per germline. V lost 10 bases and J lost 2, with 12 bases in between. CDR3 length: 12 amino acids. The CDR3 region has the DNA TGTGCCACGTCCCGCCTACCCTACGAGCAGTACTTC. This codes for CATSRLPYEQYF.

In this sample, this clonotype turned up a few times. This rearrangement joins TRBV12-3 or TRBV12-4 to TRBJ1-5, with D possibly TRBD1 on 5 matching bases. The ends were cut back, 6 bases at V and 4 bases at J, with 16 bases in the middle. The CDR3 loop spans 15 amino acids. The CDR3 DNA reads as TGTGCCAGCAGCTACGGACACCTCAGAAATCAGCCCCAGCATTTT. Protein: CASSYGHLRNQPQHF.

The chain joins TRBV3-1 to TRBJ2-1, with 13 bases identical to TRBD2. Per germline, CDR1 LGHDT and CDR2 YNNKEL (reference sequence). V lost 1 base to trimming and J lost 12 bases; unmatched junction nucleotides: 9. There are 16 residues in the CDR3. Written as DNA, the CDR3 is TGTGCCAGCAGCCAAGTCGGACTAGCGGGAGTTAGCGTGCAGTTCTTC. Protein: CASSQVGLAGVSVQFF.

This clonotype came up once. The chain couples TRBV12-3 or TRBV12-4 to TRBJ2-6; the D is unclear. V was trimmed by 1 base and J by 0 bases, leaving 10 bases between them. This CDR3 comprises 17 residues. CDR3 region: CASSLVTISSGANVLTF. In DNA, the CDR3 is TGTGCCAGCAGTTTAGTGACAATCAGCTCTGGGGCCAACGTCCTGACTTTC.

V gene TRBV12-3 or TRBV12-4 combines with J gene TRBJ2-3; the D gene is possibly TRBD1 (6 bases). The CDR3 is 16 residues long. Trimming took off 5 bases at V and 1 base at J, with 16 bases between the two ends. CDR3 residues: CASSSPNSGGTDTQYF. In DNA form, the CDR3 reads TGTGCCAGCAGTAGCCCGAACTCAGGGGGCACAGATACGCAGTATTTT.

This sequence joins TRBV18 and TRBJ1-2, with a possible D match to TRBD1 (5 bases). The CDR3 is 15 amino acids. Germline V CDR1 and CDR2: KGHSH, LQKENI. V lost 4 bases and J lost 2, with 14 bases in between. This chain's CDR3 is CASSQTVPGNYGYTF. The DNA of the CDR3 is TGTGCCAGCTCACAGACAGTTCCTGGCAACTATGGCTACACCTTC.

This clonotype was observed a handful of times. V usage is TRBV9 and J usage is TRBJ2-3; TRBD2 might be the D (5 bases). The CDR3 totals 15 residues. Germline V gene sequence: CDR1 SGDLS, CDR2 YYNGEE. The V end lost 2 bases, the J end lost 2 bases, and 12 bases lay between the germline ends. The CDR3 region is CASSVGGVATDTQYF. CDR3 nucleotides: TGTGCCAGCAGCGTTGGAGGAGTTGCCACAGATACGCAGTATTTT.

The sample holds a few counts of this clonotype. This chain connects TRBV5-1 to TRBJ1-1; D not certain. With 1 base removed from V and 0 bases from J, the gap between germline ends came to 10 bases. CDR1 is SGHRS, CDR2 YFSETQ, per germline. The CDR3 loop spans 15 amino acids. The CDR3 region is CASSLRAELNTEAFF. In nucleotides, the CDR3 is TGCGCCAGCAGCTTGCGGGCGGAGCTGAACACTGAAGCTTTCTTT.

The chain uses TRBV12-3 or TRBV12-4 and TRBJ2-7, with TRBD1 identical over 7 bases. The CDR3 covers 16 residues. After removal of 6 bases from V and 4 bases from J, the junction contained 15 bases not matched to a gene. CDR3 region: CASSPGTAYTLYEQYF. CDR3 DNA: TGTGCCAGCAGCCCGGGGACAGCTTACACTCTTTACGAGCAGTACTTC.

A word on this clonotype: An end of the junction does not agree with germline; a read error may underlie this. The V gene is TRBV30, the J gene TRBJ2-3, with 9 bases identical to TRBD2. There are 14 residues in the CDR3. Per the germline V gene, CDR1 is GTSNPN and CDR2 is SVGIG (reference sequence). The CDR3 DNA sequence: TGTGCCTGGTCTGGCGGGAGGGGTGCAGATACGCATTATTTT. Encoded protein: CAWSGGRGADTHYF. Complete variable domain (other parts from reference TRBV30 and TRBJ2-3): SQTIHQWPATLVQPVGSPLSLECTVEGTSNPNLYWYRQAAGRGLQLLFYSVGIGQISSEVPQNLSASRPQDRQFILSSKKLLLSDSGFYLCAWSGGRGADTHYFGPGTRLTVL.

The chain combines TRBV7-7 with TRBJ2-1, with D perhaps TRBD2 (5 bases). The V gene's germline CDR1 is SSHAT and CDR2 FNYEAQ (reference sequence). The CDR3 covers 16 residues. V was clipped by 5 bases and J by 8 bases, with 22 bases between them. The CDR3 loop is CASSREYGVAGYEQFF. CDR3 nucleotide sequence: TGTGCCAGCAGCCGAGAGTACGGGGTAGCTGGCTATGAGCAGTTCTTC.

The chain joins TRBV12-1 to TRBJ2-1; the table's TRBD1 call for D was not verified on the DNA. TRBV12-1 is a recognized pseudogene. This CDR3 contains 17 residues. The CDR3 sequence: CASSFAARDDSYNEQFF. CDR3 DNA sequence: TGTGCCAGCAGCTTTGCGGCCCGGGACGACTCCTACAATGAGCAGTTCTTC.

This chain joins TRBV7-9 and TRBJ2-7, with no clear D. CDR3 length equals 13 residues. Germline V gene data show CDR1 as SEHNR and CDR2 as FQNEAQ (reference sequence). The germline V and J ends were trimmed by 5 bases and 4 bases, with 12 bases remaining between them. The CDR3 nucleotides read TGTGCCAGCAGCACCCCTAATGCTTACGAGCAGTACTTC. It yields the protein CASSTPNAYEQYF. The variable domain in full, completed from reference TRBV7-9 and TRBJ2-7, reads DTGVSQNPRHKITKRGQNVTFRCDPISEHNRLYWYRQTLGQGPEFLTYFQNEAQLEKSRLLSDRFSAERPKGSFSTLEIQRTEQGDSAMYLCASSTPNAYEQYFGPGTRLTVT.

The sample holds a few counts of this clonotype. The J gene is TRBJ2-7, the V gene TRBV29-1; D uncertain. Trimming cost V 1 base and J 4 bases, with 5 bases left between them. Germline CDR1 reads SQVTM; CDR2 reads ANQGSEA. The CDR3 extends over 11 amino acids. The CDR3 bases are TGCAGCGTTGAAGTGGGATACGAGCAGTACTTC. It encodes CSVEVGYEQYF.

This clonotype was recorded a few times. The V call is TRBV7-2, the J call TRBJ2-7; 8 positions agree with TRBD1. This CDR3 comprises 15 residues. CDR1 is SGHTA, CDR2 FQGNSA, per germline. V dropped 4 bases and J dropped 0; count of bases not matched to a gene: 5. CDR3 residues: CASSSGQGFSYEQYF. In DNA, the CDR3 is TGTGCCAGCAGCTCCGGACAGGGATTCTCCTACGAGCAGTACTTC.

This rearrangement joins TRBV13 to TRBJ1-5; 7 bases match TRBD1. The trim removed 2 bases at V and 3 bases at J, leaving 1 base unmatched. The CDR3 spans 14 residues. Germline assignment: CDR1 PRHDT and CDR2 FYEKMQ (reference sequence). The CDR3 here is CASSLRGPNQPQHF. The CDR3 DNA follows: TGTGCCAGCAGCTTAAGGGGGCCCAATCAGCCCCAGCATTTT.

The chain combines TRBV7-9 with TRBJ1-1; 8 nucleotides align to TRBD1. The CDR3 has 15 residues. The V segment lost 4 bases and the J segment 1 base; nucleotides outside the gene matches: 5. CDR1 and CDR2 (germline): SEHNR, FQNEAQ (reference sequence). The CDR3 loop is CASSSGQGSNTEAFF. CDR3 sequence (DNA): TGTGCCAGCAGCTCAGGACAGGGCTCGAACACTGAAGCTTTCTTT. Filled out from reference TRBV7-9 and TRBJ1-1, the complete variable domain reads DTGVSQNPRHKITKRGQNVTFRCDPISEHNRLYWYRQTLGQGPEFLTYFQNEAQLEKSRLLSDRFSAERPKGSFSTLEIQRTEQGDSAMYLCASSSGQGSNTEAFFGQGTRLTVV.

The chain combines TRBV3-1 with TRBJ2-7; TRBD2 matches at 15 bases. This CDR3 contains 17 residues. Germline V lookup: CDR1 LGHDT, CDR2 YNNKEL (reference sequence). J was trimmed by 6 bases and V by 4 bases; bases with no gene match: 10. The CDR3 coding sequence is TGTGCCAGCAGCCGCCGGACTAGCGGGAGGGCCTTTCCCGAGCAGTACTTC. Its protein product is CASSRRTSGRAFPEQYF.

The chain recombines TRBV25-1 with TRBJ2-3, with TRBD1 identical over 11 bases. Trimming cost V 2 bases and J 5 bases; bases outside gene matches: 6. This CDR3 region has 16 residues. The germline V gene has CDR1 MGHDK and CDR2 SYGVNS. CDR3 in amino acids: CASSELWTGGEDTQYF. CDR3 DNA: TGTGCCAGCAGTGAACTCTGGACAGGGGGCGAAGATACGCAGTATTTT.

This clonotype has only a few counts. The CDR3 loop reads CASSNPGQGPWVTDTQYF. In DNA, the CDR3 is TGTGCCAGCAGTAATCCCGGGCAGGGGCCTTGGGTCACAGATACGCAGTATTTT. V usage is TRBV2 and J usage is TRBJ2-3; possibly TRBD1 for D (6 bases). Looked up from germline, CDR1 is SNHLY and CDR2 is FYNNEI. V gave up 5 bases and J gave up 2 bases, with 23 bases separating them. The CDR3 totals 18 residues.